Below are 23 T cell receptor beta chains sequenced from a single sample in a study of tumor-infiltrating lymphocytes in primary liver carcinoma. The roughly 20-34 mg bulk tissue piece was not sorted before simultaneous RNA and DNA extraction. The input was 450 to 500 ng total RNA; TCR beta cDNA was made from it with a constant-region primer. ARM-PCR was slightly modified, and three nested multiplex PCR rounds with it gave rise to the TCR beta libraries. A C-beta reverse primer and TRBV1-TRBV30 forward primers served in each of the first two PCR rounds, at 10 cycles apiece. TCRdb re-analysed the multiplex PCR reads in MiXCR, keeping a single row per CDR3 protein. The sample shows approximately 40,000 distinct CDR3 sequences, 65% to 85% of them seen only once. The sequenced sample consisted of liver tumor tissue from sampling region 2. Subset denoted: tumor region T2, inferior pole. The source is a middle-aged man with primary liver carcinoma and hepatitis B virus infection.

The V and J genes are TRBV11-2 and TRBJ2-7; weak D call: TRBD1 (6 bases). Trimming left V 8 bases short and J 6 bases short, with 23 bases between. The CDR3 is 15 residues long. Germline values: CDR1 SGHAT, CDR2 FQNNGV. CDR3 sequence: CASYSGQLYAREQYF. DNA of the CDR3: TGTGCCAGCTACTCCGGACAGCTATACGCGCGCGAGCAGTACTTC.

Worth noting for this clonotype: A much larger clone lies a single base off, so this may be a read error. This sequence joins TRBV5-1 and TRBJ2-3, with 10 bases identical to TRBD2. CDR3 length: 16 residues. V gave up 4 bases and J gave up 0 bases; unmatched junction bases: 5. CDR1 and CDR2 (germline): SGHRS, YFSETQ. CDR3 coding DNA: TGCGCCAGCAGCGATGGACTAGCGGAGAGCACAGATACGCAGTATTTT. Translated, it gives CASSDGLAESTDTQYF.

This clonotype was recorded only once. The chain joins TRBV5-4 to TRBJ2-1; D unclear. CDR3 length: 14 amino acids. The germline V and J ends were trimmed by 0 bases and 13 bases, with 17 bases remaining between them. Germline V gives CDR1 SGHNT, CDR2 YYREEE (reference sequence). CDR3: CASSLAVIMDKQFF. CDR3 nucleotides: TGTGCCAGCAGCTTGGCCGTTATAATGGATAAACAGTTCTTC.

On this clonotype: The germline gene is not matched at one end of the junction; a read error may be the cause. This chain connects TRBV11-1 to TRBJ1-6, with D tentatively TRBD1 (5 bases). The CDR3 spans 13 residues. The germline CDR1 and CDR2 sequences are SGHAT and FQDESV (reference sequence). The CDR3 region is CASSWTLVSPFHF. DNA of the CDR3: TGTGCCAGCAGCTGGACATTGGTTTCACCCTTCCACTTT. The full variable domain, in which reference TRBV11-1 and TRBJ1-6 provide the parts outside the CDR3, is EAEVAQSPRYKITEKSQAVAFWCDPISGHATLYWYRQILGQGPELLVQFQDESVVDDSQLPKDRFSAERLKGVDSTLKIQPAELGDSAMYLCASSWTLVSPFHFGNGTRLTVT.

In the case of this clonotype: A junction end diverges from the germline sequence, so it may reflect a read error. The chain links TRBV12-5 to TRBJ2-3; D may be TRBD1 or TRBD2 (5 bases each). CDR1 is LGHNT, CDR2 FRNRAP, per germline. CDR3 size: 14 residues. The CDR3, as DNA: TGTACTAGTGGTCCCGGGACCCCGGTAGATACGCAGTATTTT. This translates into CTSGPGTPVDTQYF.

The chain recombines TRBV5-1 with TRBJ1-5; possible D gene TRBD1, 6 bases. Germline-derived CDR1 and CDR2 are SGHRS and YFSETQ. This CDR3 comprises 16 residues. With 3 bases removed from V and 7 bases from J, the gap between germline ends came to 20 bases. The CDR3 DNA follows: TGCGCCAGCAGCTGGGGGGAAGAGGGGGTAAACCAGCCCCAGCATTTT. Its protein product is CASSWGEEGVNQPQHF.

The rearrangement uses TRBV29-1 and TRBJ2-7, with 9 bases fitting TRBD1. Per germline, CDR1 SQVTM and CDR2 ANQGSEA. This CDR3 is 14 amino acids long. The CDR3 DNA sequence: TGCAGTGTACAAGTTACAGGGGGCGCGGACGAGCAGTACTTC. It specifies CSVQVTGGADEQYF.

For this clonotype: At one boundary the junction diverges from the germline segment, which might be a read error. This chain joins TRBV5-5 and TRBJ2-3, with D unresolved. The CDR3 extends over 14 amino acids. Germline V CDR1 and CDR2: SGHKS, YYEKEE (reference sequence). CDR3 region: CGSSWGMVADTQYF. The DNA of the CDR3 is TGTGGCAGCAGCTGGGGAATGGTGGCAGATACCCAGTATTTT.

V is TRBV4-3 and J is TRBJ2-2; tentative D call: TRBD2 (6 bases). Per the germline V gene, CDR1 is LGHNA and CDR2 is YSLEER. This CDR3 is built from 13 residues. Trimming took off 4 bases at V and 6 bases at J, with 9 bases between the two ends. The chain's CDR3 is CASSRAGSGELFF. The CDR3 DNA is TGCGCCAGCAGCCGCGCGGGGTCCGGGGAGCTGTTTTTT.

To note about this clonotype: No conserved phenylalanine or tryptophan is present at the end of the CDR3, so a read error is the likely explanation. CDR3 sequence (DNA): TGCGCCAGCAGCTCCGCCGGGACTGGATCCTACGAGCAGTACTCC. It codes for CASSSAGTGSYEQYS. The rearrangement links TRBV5-1 to TRBJ2-7; a weak D match, TRBD2 (6 bases). The CDR3 runs 15 residues. With 3 bases removed from V and 1 base from J, the gap between germline ends came to 14 bases. Germline CDR1 SGHRS, CDR2 YFSETQ.

Concerning this clonotype: Given the absence of the conserved phenylalanine or tryptophan at the CDR3 end, a read error is likely. The limits of the CDR3 on the DNA are not certain, so only TCRdb's listed CDR3 is given. V usage is TRBV5-6 and J usage is TRBJ1-2; TRBD1 was called by the table and not checked on the DNA. Germline lookup yields CDR1 SGHDT and CDR2 YYEEEE. 16 amino acids form the CDR3, both terminal residues included. CDR3 residues: CASSSRDRIANYGYIY.

By frequency in the sample, this clonotype is medium-sized (0.01 to 0.1%). The CDR3 DNA sequence: TGTGCCAGCAGTTACTCGTCGGGTAGCAATCAGCCCCAGCATTTT. It translates to CASSYSSGSNQPQHF. V usage is TRBV6-5 and J usage is TRBJ1-5; D remains unclear. Germline loops: CDR1 MNHEY, CDR2 SVGAGI. The V and J ends lost 0 bases and 0 bases respectively, with 6 bases between them. The CDR3 consists of 15 residues.

This clonotype was found a few times. V usage is TRBV6-2 or TRBV6-3 and J usage is TRBJ1-1, with unresolved D. The CDR3 loop spans 18 amino acids. V was clipped by 5 bases and J by 0 bases, with 22 bases between them. Germline-derived CDR1 and CDR2 are MNHEY and SVGEGT. The CDR3 coding sequence is TGTGCCAGCAGTCCCAAGAGACCTTTTACCGAAATGAACACTGAAGCTTTCTTT. Amino acid sequence: CASSPKRPFTEMNTEAFF.

The chain combines TRBV6-6 with TRBJ1-2; D gene ambiguous. The germline V gene encodes CDR1 MNHNY and CDR2 SVGAGI (reference sequence). V lost 6 bases and J lost 8, with 25 bases in between. The CDR3 sequence is 16 residues long. In DNA form, the CDR3 reads TGTGCCAGCAGCGAAGGTCCGGCCGGAGAAGGATGCGGCTACACCTTC. This encodes CASSEGPAGEGCGYTF.

As regards this clonotype: The germline gene is not matched at one end of the junction; a read error may be the cause. V gene TRBV11-2 combines with J gene TRBJ2-5; D is unclear. Germline V gene lookup returns CDR1 SGHAT and CDR2 FQNNGV. The CDR3 is 12 residues long. CDR3 loop: CAGSLGQEPQYF. The CDR3 DNA sequence: TGTGCCGGCAGCTTAGGCCAAGAGCCCCAGTACTTC.

To note about this clonotype: At one of its ends the junction is not consistent with the germline gene, which may arise from a read error. This chain connects TRBV7-9 to TRBJ1-2; weak D call: TRBD1 (5 bases). Germline V gene lookup returns CDR1 SEHNR and CDR2 FQNEAQ (reference sequence). This CDR3 is 14 amino acids long. CDR3 coding DNA: TGTACCAGCAGCCAAGCTGGGGGGTATGAGGGCTACACCTTC. Translating gives CTSSQAGGYEGYTF.

V gene TRBV6-5 combines with J gene TRBJ2-7, with a tentative D call TRBD1 (6 bases). Germline CDR1 is MNHEY and CDR2 is SVGAGI. V dropped 6 bases and J dropped 2 bases, with 17 bases sitting between them. The CDR3 covers 15 residues. CDR3 sequence (DNA): TGTGCCAGCAGCCTGGGGGCGCTCGGTGCCTACGAGCAGTACTTC. This codes for CASSLGALGAYEQYF.

As to this clonotype: A junction boundary mismatches the germline segment, possibly from a read error. The chain employs TRBV28 and TRBJ1-1, with a weak D call TRBD1 (6 bases). The CDR3 sequence is 14 residues long. Germline loops: CDR1 MDHEN, CDR2 SYDVKM. For the CDR3, the DNA is TGTGCCAGCAGTTTGACAGGAATGAACACTGAAGCTTACTTT. Translating gives CASSLTGMNTEAYF.

This clonotype was detected many times. This chain connects TRBV9 to TRBJ2-3; no firm D call. The CDR3 is made up of 14 amino acids. CDR1 is SGDLS, CDR2 YYNGEE, per germline. V dropped 0 bases and J dropped 4 bases, with 9 bases sitting between them. CDR3 protein: CASSVGVAADTQYF. DNA for the CDR3: TGTGCCAGCAGCGTAGGAGTGGCGGCAGATACGCAGTATTTT.

Regarding this clonotype: This CDR3 is missing its conserved last phenylalanine or tryptophan, likely due to a read error. The chain uses TRBV29-1 and TRBJ2-7; D gene uncertain. CDR1 is SQVTM, CDR2 ANQGSEA, per germline. The CDR3 sequence is 11 residues long. The CDR3, as DNA: TGCAGCGTTGAAAAAGGTGACGACCAGTACCTC. Encoded protein: CSVEKGDDQYL.

Concerning this clonotype itself: This could be a read error, since a much larger clone is one nucleotide away. The CDR3 is CAVEGGTRETQYF. In DNA, the CDR3 is TGTGCCGTCGAGGGGGGGACCCGGGAGACCCAGTACTTC. The chain uses TRBV28 and TRBJ2-5; TRBD2 might be the D (7 bases). Trimming took 11 bases from V and 5 from J, leaving 18 bases between them. The germline gives CDR1 MDHEN, CDR2 SYDVKM. CDR3 length: 13 amino acids.

The gene calls are TRBV14 and TRBJ2-1, with a weak D call TRBD2 (5 bases). The CDR3 length is 15 residues. Germline assignment: CDR1 SGHDN and CDR2 FVKESK. The ends were cut back, 5 bases at V and 16 bases at J, with 27 bases in the middle. CDR3 loop: CASSAVGGSYKGQFF. CDR3 nucleotides: TGTGCCAGCAGCGCGGTAGGAGGAAGCTACAAAGGGCAATTCTTC.

The rearrangement joins TRBV5-1 to TRBJ2-1, with 7 bases fitting TRBD2. Looked up from germline, CDR1 is SGHRS and CDR2 is YFSETQ. The V gene end was trimmed by 6 bases and the J gene end by 8 bases; junction bases not matched to a gene: 11. The CDR3 is 14 amino acids. Here the CDR3 reads CASTLEGGSHEQFF. CDR3 sequence (DNA): TGCGCCAGCACTTTAGAGGGCGGGAGCCATGAGCAGTTCTTC.